This T cell receptor (beta chain) was captured by sequencing in a study of vaccination and CD4 T cells after COVID-19. Overall study: Post-COVID samples had a sampling time that fell a median approximately 97 days after diagnosis (range 35 to 161). Median time from second vaccine dose to sampling was about 70 days (14 to 241).

Treatment of the sample: 10-day PBMC culture with coronavirus spike peptide pools or control peptides (ViraFEST assay). This clonotype was seen a few times. Its antigen is not known. Cultured CD4+ T-cell DNA underwent Oncomine TCR Beta short-read sequencing. Cultured CD4+ T cells yielded the extracted genomic DNA. Via MiXCR, TCRdb re-called the PCR reads, giving one row per CDR3 protein. The sample has 7,000 to 9,500 distinct CDR3 sequences; roughly three fifths are singletons. The material was cultured CD4+ T cells from blood, obtained after SARS-CoV-2 vaccination. The source of this sequence is a human donor with COVID-19.

The CDR3 protein is CSARVPSGQSETQYF. The CDR3 bases are TGCAGTGCTAGAGTCCCCTCGGGGCAGAGTGAGACCCAGTACTTC. The chain uses TRBV20-1 and TRBJ2-5; D might be TRBD1 or TRBD2, each matching 5 bases. Germline CDR1 DFQATT, CDR2 SNEGSKA (reference sequence). This CDR3 region has 15 residues. The V gene lost 1 base and the J gene lost 5 bases, with 17 bases spanning the gap.